A selection of T cell receptor beta chains follows, all from one sample in a study of blood T cell repertoires in COVID-19. Some clones are missing from TCRdb's copy, which holds only in-frame ones; the method was immunoSEQ multiplex PCR. The sample shows approximately 230,000 clones, approximately 88% of them seen only once. The sample taken for sequencing was peripheral blood. The receptors come from a woman in her twenties or thirties with COVID-19, enrolled during active disease. Each CDR3 is given with its conserved first and last residue. The order of the fields is J gene, clone size, D gene, V gene, CDR3 DNA, CDR3 protein. A D gene is named only where the DNA matches it firmly. Size values are once, few and many counts, or a class for expanded clones, and some rows have none.

TRBJ2-7,NA,NA,TRBV7-2,TGTGCCAGCAGCGGGGGACAAGCCTACGAGCAGTACTTC,CASSGGQAYEQYF
TRBJ1-3,NA,TRBD1,TRBV19,TGTGCCAGTAGCCCGGGACAGGACCCGTTCACCATATATTTT,CASSPGQDPFTIYF
TRBJ2-1,NA,TRBD2,TRBV6-2/TRBV6-3,TGTGCCAGCAGTAGGACTAGCGGGGCCAATGAGCAGTTCTTC,CASSRTSGANEQFF
TRBJ2-3,NA,TRBD1,TRBV11-2,TGTGCCAGCAGGACAGGGGGCCAAAGCACAGATACGCAGTATTTT,CASRTGGQSTDTQYF
TRBJ2-3,NA,NA,TRBV4-1,TGCGCCAGCAGCCAAGCCCGGGATTCCAGCACAGATACGCAGTATTTT,CASSQARDSSTDTQYF
TRBJ2-2,NA,NA,TRBV6-4,TGTGCCAGCAGTGACTCATACTCCACCGGGGAGCTGTTTTTT,CASSDSYSTGELFF
TRBJ2-2,NA,NA,TRBV6-5,TGTGCCAGCAGCCGCACCTTTGGGCAGGCCGGGGAGCTGTTTTTT,CASSRTFGQAGELFF
TRBJ1-6,NA,NA,TRBV11-2,TGTGCCAGCAGCTCGGATCGGGGACCCCTCCACTTT,CASSSDRGPLHF
TRBJ1-4,NA,NA,TRBV28,TGTGCCAGCAGACCCGAGACTGCTGCTAATGAAAAACTGTTTTTT,CASRPETAANEKLFF
TRBJ1-5,NA,NA,TRBV12-3/TRBV12-4,TGTGCCAGCAGTTTAAGGGGGAATCAGCCCCAGCATTTT,CASSLRGNQPQHF
TRBJ2-3,few,TRBD2,TRBV10-3,TGTGCCATCAGTGGAGGGGCGGGGGATGCAGATACGCAGTATTTT,CAISGGAGDADTQYF
TRBJ2-5,NA,NA,TRBV3-1/TRBV3-2,TGTGCCAGCAGCCTTAGCACTCGACTCCTCCGAGAGACCCAGTACTTC,CASSLSTRLLRETQYF
TRBJ1-5,NA,NA,TRBV11-2,TGTGCCAGCAGCTTAGAATCAGGGATCAATCAGCCCCAGCATTTT,CASSLESGINQPQHF
TRBJ2-2,NA,NA,TRBV5-1,TGCGCCAGCAGCTTCGGAGGGGCGCAAACCGGGGAGCTGTTTTTT,CASSFGGAQTGELFF
TRBJ2-3,NA,TRBD1,TRBV9,TGTGCCAGCAGCAAAGGGACAGATGTAGATACGCAGTATTTT,CASSKGTDVDTQYF
TRBJ2-2,NA,NA,TRBV5-1,TGCGCCAGCAGCTTGGCCAACCCGACCGGGGAGACCGGGGAGCTGTTTTTT,CASSLANPTGETGELFF
TRBJ1-3,NA,NA,TRBV10-3,TGTGCCATCAGTGAGGGACATCCCGGCAACACCATATATTTT,CAISEGHPGNTIYF
TRBJ2-1,NA,TRBD2,TRBV7-2,TGTGCCAGCAGCTTACCGGGACTAGCGGGAGGGCCGTCTAGGCAGTTCTTC,CASSLPGLAGGPSRQFF
TRBJ1-2,NA,NA,TRBV24-1,TGTGCCACCAGTGGAACAAGCTATGGCTACACCTTC,CATSGTSYGYTF
TRBJ2-1,NA,TRBD2,TRBV10-3,TGTGCCATCAGTGAGTCAGTGGGTAGCGGGGGGGCCCAGGATGAGCAGTTCTTC,CAISESVGSGGAQDEQFF
TRBJ2-1,NA,NA,TRBV5-1,TGCGCCAGCAGCTTGATTTCTAGCAGCGAGCAGTTCTTC,CASSLISSSEQFF
TRBJ2-4,NA,NA,TRBV11-3,TGTGCCAGCAGCTTAAATCTCGGGGACATTCAGTACTTC,CASSLNLGDIQYF
TRBJ2-1,NA,TRBD1,TRBV18,TGTGCCAGCTCACCGTGGGGACAGACCTACAATGAGCAGTTCTTC,CASSPWGQTYNEQFF
TRBJ2-3,NA,TRBD1,TRBV6-5,TGTGCCAGCTTCAGGGGACAGTCGAGCACAGATACGCAGTATTTT,CASFRGQSSTDTQYF
TRBJ1-2,NA,TRBD1,TRBV7-9,TGTGCCAGCAGCTTAGGGCAGGGGGCGTATGGCTACACCTTC,CASSLGQGAYGYTF
TRBJ2-3,NA,NA,TRBV6-5,TGTGCCAGCAGTTACGGGCGAAGCACAGATACGCAGTATTTT,CASSYGRSTDTQYF
TRBJ2-1,NA,NA,TRBV5-8,TGTGCCAGCAGCTTCTCACCGGGGTTCTCCTACAATGAGCAGTTCTTC,CASSFSPGFSYNEQFF